These 25 T cell receptor beta chains share one sample of origin, sequenced in a study of blood T cells in healthy people across ages. A J-beta primer mix and a sample-barcoded 5' primer were used in a second PCR of about 7 to 12 cycles. TCRdb ran MiXCR on the 5' RACE reads and lists one entry per CDR3 protein. The repertoire has 750,000 or so distinct CDR3 sequences, more than 20% of them found once; the top ten carry 9.4%. This sample also appeared in a second study, on T cells of mothers and their children.

Sequencing input: blood. Receptor source: a boy aged 5 to 17 in good health.

This clonotype has just a few counts. The chain uses TRBV20-1 and TRBJ2-6; no firm D call. The V and J ends lost 0 bases and 1 base respectively, with 4 bases between them. Per the germline V gene, CDR1 is DFQATT and CDR2 is SNEGSKA (reference sequence). This CDR3 comprises 14 residues. In DNA, the CDR3 is TGCAGTGCTAGAGACTTTTCTGGGGCCAACGTCCTGACTTTC. Translation gives CSARDFSGANVLTF.

The V gene is TRBV5-1, the J gene TRBJ2-7; D unclear. Between the trimmed V and J ends, which lost 1 base and 9 bases, there was a span of 11 bases. Germline V CDR1 and CDR2: SGHRS, YFSETQ. CDR3 length equals 12 residues. The CDR3: CASSLSGLGQYF. The CDR3 DNA sequence: TGCGCCAGCAGCTTGTCCGGCTTAGGGCAGTACTTC.

DNA of the CDR3: TGTGCCAGCAGTTTCCTGAACGGACAGGGGCAGTACTTC. Its translation is CASSFLNGQGQYF. The chain has TRBV27 and TRBJ2-5; 9 bases map to TRBD1. V lost 3 bases, J lost 11 bases, and 7 bases stayed unmatched. The CDR3 covers 13 residues. In germline, CDR1 is MNHEY, CDR2 SMNVEV (reference sequence).

This clonotype was seen a handful of times. V is TRBV12-3 or TRBV12-4 and J is TRBJ1-5; 8 nucleotides align to TRBD1. The ends lost 6 bases at V and 5 bases at J; junction bases unmatched: 9. This CDR3 has 15 residues. The CDR3 DNA follows: TGTGCCAGCAGCGAAGGACAGGGCCTTTATCAGCCCCAGCATTTT. Protein product: CASSEGQGLYQPQHF.

The chain has TRBV7-8 and TRBJ1-1, with D perhaps matching TRBD1 (5 bases). V was shortened by 3 bases and J by 7 bases, with 18 bases between the two germline ends. Germline V gene data show CDR1 as SGHVS and CDR2 as FQNEAQ. The CDR3 totals 15 residues. CDR3 nucleotides: TGTGCCAGCAGCTTTATCCAGGGTTTCGGGGGTGAAGCTTTCTTT. It encodes CASSFIQGFGGEAFF.

J is TRBJ2-1 and V is TRBV5-5; D may be TRBD2 (5 bases). CDR3 length equals 15 residues. Trimming took off 4 bases at V and 3 bases at J, with 14 bases between the two ends. Germline-derived CDR1 and CDR2 are SGHKS and YYEKEE (reference sequence). In DNA, the CDR3 is TGTGCCAGCAGCCATTCCGGACTCAACTACAATGAGCAGTTCTTC. Amino acids: CASSHSGLNYNEQFF.

The sample holds a few counts of this clonotype. CDR3 nucleotide sequence: TGTGCCAGCAGCTCCGGACAGGGCATGCGCTATGGCTACACCTTC. Protein sequence: CASSSGQGMRYGYTF. This rearrangement joins TRBV5-6 to TRBJ1-2; the match to TRBD1 covers 8 bases. This CDR3 is built from 15 residues. Unmatched junction bases numbered 8, after V lost 3 bases and J lost 4 bases. CDR1 and CDR2 from the germline V gene are SGHDT and YYEEEE.

This clonotype was counted only a few times. The chain couples TRBV20-1 to TRBJ2-5; maybe TRBD1 (5 bases). Germline CDR1 reads DFQATT; CDR2 reads SNEGSKA (reference sequence). The CDR3 is made up of 13 amino acids. CDR3 residues: CSLGAEGKETQYF. The CDR3, as DNA: TGCAGCCTTGGGGCAGAAGGAAAAGAGACCCAGTACTTC.

The chain carries TRBV20-1 and TRBJ2-4; 7 positions agree with TRBD2. Germline V gene lookup returns CDR1 DFQATT and CDR2 SNEGSKA (reference sequence). The length of the CDR3 is 14 residues. V lost 1 base and J lost 0; bases outside the gene matches: 0. CDR3: CSARVAGAKNIQYF. In nucleotides, the CDR3 is TGCAGTGCTAGAGTAGCGGGAGCCAAAAACATTCAGTACTTC.

This clonotype was found a few times. V gene TRBV11-2 combines with J gene TRBJ2-3, with D hard to call. Germline assignment: CDR1 SGHAT and CDR2 FQNNGV. The germline V and J ends were trimmed by 5 bases and 2 bases, with 14 bases remaining between them. The CDR3 is 15 residues long. In DNA, the CDR3 is TGTGCCAGCAGCCCCGACTTAGGCCCCACAGATACGCAGTATTTT. Translated: CASSPDLGPTDTQYF.

The chain employs TRBV7-2 and TRBJ2-7; 9 bases fit TRBD2. Looked up from germline, CDR1 is SGHTA and CDR2 is FQGNSA. The V and J ends lost 2 bases and 7 bases, in that order; junction bases with no gene match: 6. The CDR3 has 14 residues. CDR3 protein: CASSLRGGAGEQYF. Here the CDR3 DNA reads TGTGCCAGCAGCTTACGCGGGGGGGCGGGGGAGCAGTACTTC.

This chain uses TRBV10-3 with TRBJ2-7; TRBD1 might be the D (5 bases). V shed 0 bases and J shed 2 bases, with 8 bases lying between them. Germline CDR1 reads ENHRY; CDR2 reads SYGVKD. The CDR3 has 14 residues. As DNA, the CDR3 is TGTGCCATCAGTGAGTCAGGGGTCCCCTACGAGCAGTACTTC. It specifies CAISESGVPYEQYF.

The chain combines TRBV12-3 or TRBV12-4 with TRBJ2-5; D remains unclear. V was trimmed by 0 bases and J by 5 bases, leaving 10 bases between them. This CDR3 region has 14 residues. The CDR3 DNA is TGTGCCAGCAGTTTAGCCTCCCTCGGGGAGACCCAGTACTTC. It translates to CASSLASLGETQYF.

The J gene is TRBJ2-5, the V gene TRBV2, with 8 bases fitting TRBD1. There are 13 residues in the CDR3. Germline loops: CDR1 SNHLY, CDR2 FYNNEI. Trimming at V came to 8 bases and at J to 3 bases, leaving 5 bases not matched to a gene. The CDR3 loop is CASGPDREETQYF. As DNA, the CDR3 is TGTGCCAGCGGGCCGGACAGGGAAGAGACCCAGTACTTC.

The chain employs TRBV6-2 or TRBV6-3 and TRBJ2-5, with D possibly being TRBD2 (6 bases). The germline V gene encodes CDR1 MNHEY and CDR2 SVGEGT. With 6 bases removed from V and 2 bases from J, the gap between germline ends came to 16 bases. The CDR3 runs to 15 residues. CDR3 sequence reads: CASRATGTGQETQYF. CDR3 bases: TGTGCCAGCAGGGCGACTGGGACTGGACAAGAGACCCAGTACTTC.

This clonotype turned up a few times. The V and J genes are TRBV29-1 and TRBJ2-3, with TRBD1 as a possible D gene (5 bases). The CDR3 loop spans 14 amino acids. Trimming removed 2 bases from V and 0 bases from J, with 9 bases in between. Germline-derived CDR1 and CDR2 are SQVTM and ANQGSEA. CDR3 DNA: TGCAGCGTTGAAATTACAGGCAGCACAGATACGCAGTATTTT. This codes for CSVEITGSTDTQYF.

Written as DNA, the CDR3 is TGCGCCAGCAGCCAAGATAGTTGGACGGCTCTCTCCTACGAGCAGTACTTC. Its protein is CASSQDSWTALSYEQYF. The chain employs TRBV4-1 and TRBJ2-7; D is unclear. The CDR3 spans 17 residues. V was trimmed by 0 bases and J by 0 bases, leaving 15 bases between them. Germline loops: CDR1 MGHRA, CDR2 YSYEKL.

This clonotype has just a few counts. The J gene is TRBJ2-3, the V gene TRBV28; 8 bases agree with TRBD2. V lost 0 bases and J lost 3; bases outside the gene matches: 8. The CDR3 sequence is 17 residues long. Looked up from germline, CDR1 is MDHEN and CDR2 is SYDVKM. CDR3 amino acids: CASSLWGRASGTDTQYF. In DNA, the CDR3 is TGTGCCAGCAGTTTATGGGGTCGGGCTAGCGGGACAGATACGCAGTATTTT.

This chain joins TRBV9 and TRBJ2-5, with unresolved D. V shed 0 bases and J shed 2 bases, with 14 bases lying between them. The CDR3 totals 16 residues. Looked up from germline, CDR1 is SGDLS and CDR2 is YYNGEE. CDR3: CASSVGPGRPQETQYF. For the CDR3, the DNA is TGTGCCAGCAGCGTAGGACCCGGGCGGCCTCAAGAGACCCAGTACTTC.

The gene calls are TRBV12-3 or TRBV12-4 and TRBJ1-2; TRBD1 might be the D (6 bases). This CDR3 contains 15 residues. V was shortened by 6 bases and J by 2 bases, with 16 bases between the two germline ends. The CDR3 DNA follows: TGTGCCAGCAGGGACAGTTTCTACCTCAACTATGGCTACACCTTC. Translation: CASRDSFYLNYGYTF.

The chain carries TRBV29-1 and TRBJ1-1; D perhaps matches TRBD1 (6 bases). The germline V gene has CDR1 SQVTM and CDR2 ANQGSEA. CDR3 length: 15 amino acids. V was trimmed by 2 bases and J by 4 bases, leaving 17 bases between them. The CDR3 nucleotides read TGCAGCGTTGAATCTCCAGGGGTCCTGAGCACTGAAGCTTTCTTT. Translated, it gives CSVESPGVLSTEAFF.

With regard to this clonotype: One junction end does not reproduce the germline sequence, and a read error may be involved. The rearrangement links TRBV7-6 to TRBJ2-5; the match to TRBD1 covers 7 bases. In germline, CDR1 is SGHVS, CDR2 FNYEAQ. The length of the CDR3 is 13 residues. The CDR3 region is CAGSLSGGTEQYF. For the CDR3, the DNA is TGTGCCGGCAGCTTATCAGGGGGTACAGAGCAGTACTTC.

The CDR3 here is CSARDWGLAAQTQYF. CDR3 coding DNA: TGCAGTGCTAGAGATTGGGGACTAGCGGCGCAGACCCAGTACTTC. V is TRBV20-1 and J is TRBJ2-5, with 11 bases matching TRBD2. Trimming took 0 bases from V and 6 from J; bases not matched to a gene: 6. From germline, CDR1 is DFQATT and CDR2 SNEGSKA (reference sequence). The CDR3 is 15 residues long.

This chain joins TRBV20-1 and TRBJ2-5; no firm D call. CDR1 and CDR2 (germline): DFQATT, SNEGSKA (reference sequence). The germline V and J ends were trimmed by 6 bases and 5 bases, with 25 bases remaining between them. The CDR3 is 16 residues long. The CDR3 DNA is TGCAGTGCGATAAGAGATGCTCGCCAGACGGGCGAGACCCAGTACTTC. Its translation is CSAIRDARQTGETQYF.

This clonotype was seen a few times. This rearrangement joins TRBV3-1 to TRBJ2-3; TRBD2 agrees at 12 bases. V was clipped by 0 bases and J by 3 bases; unmatched bases: 13. The length of the CDR3 is 20 residues. Germline V lookup: CDR1 LGHDT, CDR2 YNNKEL (reference sequence). The CDR3 DNA follows: TGTGCCAGCAGCCAAGACGGACAGTTTCTACTAGCGGGAGGTACAGATACGCAGTATTTT. It specifies CASSQDGQFLLAGGTDTQYF.